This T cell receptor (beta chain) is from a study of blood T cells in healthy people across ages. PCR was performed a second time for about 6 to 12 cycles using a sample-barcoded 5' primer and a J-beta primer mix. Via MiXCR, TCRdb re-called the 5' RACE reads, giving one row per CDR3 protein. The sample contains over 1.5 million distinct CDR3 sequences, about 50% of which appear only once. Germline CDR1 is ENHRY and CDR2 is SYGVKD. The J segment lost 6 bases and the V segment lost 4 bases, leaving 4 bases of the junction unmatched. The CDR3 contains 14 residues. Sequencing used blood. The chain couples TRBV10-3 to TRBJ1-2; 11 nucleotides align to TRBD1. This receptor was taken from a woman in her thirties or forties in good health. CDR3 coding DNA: TGTGCCATCAGTGCGATGGGACAGGGGGATGGCTACACCTTC. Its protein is CAISAMGQGDGYTF.